Below, one T cell receptor (beta chain) is given with its context. CD8 memory fractions consisted of CD45RO+ and CCR7-negative CD45RA+ TemRA cells together. The CDR3 has 14 amino acids. The germline CDR1 and CDR2 sequences are SGHTA and FQGNSA. Deletions cut 1 base from V and 3 bases from J, with 9 bases between. On sorted subsets, replicate PCRs used approximately 200 ng DNA, or some 28,000 T cell genomes. Repertoires were generated with immunoSEQ multiplex PCR, while TCRdb's copy carries only in-frame clones and drops some. This table has roughly 76,000 clones, 62% appearing once. These data originate in a study of shared clonotypes between healthy human individuals. Study in general: Three CD4 naive, three CD4 memory, two CD8 naive and one CD8 memory plate were used per donor.

The origin of this receptor is a man younger than 45 in good health. V is TRBV7-2 and J is TRBJ2-5, with TRBD2 as a possible D gene (6 bases). Sequencing input: memory CD8+ T cells sorted from blood. Subset of the sample: CD45RO+ cells pooled with CCR7-negative TemRA cells. The CDR3 is CASSLVAAEETQYF. The CDR3 coding sequence is TGTGCCAGCAGCTTAGTAGCGGCCGAAGAGACCCAGTACTTC.